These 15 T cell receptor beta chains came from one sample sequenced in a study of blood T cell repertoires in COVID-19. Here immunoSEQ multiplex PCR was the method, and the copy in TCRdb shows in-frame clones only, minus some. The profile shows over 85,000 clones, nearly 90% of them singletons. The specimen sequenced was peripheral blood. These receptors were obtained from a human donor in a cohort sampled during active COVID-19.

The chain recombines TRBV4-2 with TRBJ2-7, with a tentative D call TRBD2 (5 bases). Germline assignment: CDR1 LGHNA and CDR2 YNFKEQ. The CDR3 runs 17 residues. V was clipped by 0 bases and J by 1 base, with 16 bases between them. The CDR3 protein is CASSQDLGLLQSYEQYF. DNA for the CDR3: TGTGCCAGCAGCCAAGATCTCGGACTCTTACAGTCCTACGAGCAGTACTTC.

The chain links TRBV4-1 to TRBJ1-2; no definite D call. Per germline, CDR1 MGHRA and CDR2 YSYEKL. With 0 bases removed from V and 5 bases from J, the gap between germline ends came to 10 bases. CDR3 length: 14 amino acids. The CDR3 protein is CASSQDFQVYGYTF. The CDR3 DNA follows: TGCGCCAGCAGCCAAGATTTCCAGGTATATGGCTACACCTTC.

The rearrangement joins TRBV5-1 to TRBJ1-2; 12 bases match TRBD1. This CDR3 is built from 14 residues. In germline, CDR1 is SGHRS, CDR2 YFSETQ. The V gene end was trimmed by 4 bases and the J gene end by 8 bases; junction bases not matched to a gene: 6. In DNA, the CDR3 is TGCGCCAGCAGCGAGGGACAGGGGGCGAAGGGCTACACCTTC. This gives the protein CASSEGQGAKGYTF.

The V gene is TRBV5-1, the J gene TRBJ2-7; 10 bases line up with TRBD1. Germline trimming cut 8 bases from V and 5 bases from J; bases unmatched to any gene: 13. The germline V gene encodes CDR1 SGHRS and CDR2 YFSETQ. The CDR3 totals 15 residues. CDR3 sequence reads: CASRLTGGPADEQYF. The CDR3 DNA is TGCGCCAGTAGATTGACAGGGGGCCCCGCGGACGAGCAGTACTTC.

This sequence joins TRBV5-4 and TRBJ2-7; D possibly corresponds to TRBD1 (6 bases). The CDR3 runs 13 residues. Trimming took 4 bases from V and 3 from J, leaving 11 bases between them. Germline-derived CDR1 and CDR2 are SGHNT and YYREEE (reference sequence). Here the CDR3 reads CASSAGQYYEQYF. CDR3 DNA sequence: TGTGCCAGCAGCGCTGGACAGTACTACGAGCAGTACTTC.

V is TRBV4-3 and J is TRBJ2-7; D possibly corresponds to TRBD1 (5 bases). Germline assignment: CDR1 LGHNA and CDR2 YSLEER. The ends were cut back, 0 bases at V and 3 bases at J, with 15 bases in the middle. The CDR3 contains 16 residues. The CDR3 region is CASSQEYPGIVYEQYF. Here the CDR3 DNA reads TGCGCCAGCAGCCAAGAATACCCAGGGATTGTCTACGAGCAGTACTTC.

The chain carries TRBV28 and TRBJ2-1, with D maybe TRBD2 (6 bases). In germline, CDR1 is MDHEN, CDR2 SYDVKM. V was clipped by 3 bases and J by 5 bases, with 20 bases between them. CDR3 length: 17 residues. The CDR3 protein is CASSLGRWGEIDNEQFF. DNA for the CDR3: TGTGCCAGCAGTTTGGGGAGGTGGGGGGAGATCGACAATGAGCAGTTCTTC. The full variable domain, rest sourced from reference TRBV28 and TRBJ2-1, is DVKVTQSSRYLVKRTGEKVFLECVQDMDHENMFWYRQDPGLGLRLIYFSYDVKMKEKGDIPEGYSVSREKKERFSLILESASTNQTSMYLCASSLGRWGEIDNEQFFGPGTRLTVL.

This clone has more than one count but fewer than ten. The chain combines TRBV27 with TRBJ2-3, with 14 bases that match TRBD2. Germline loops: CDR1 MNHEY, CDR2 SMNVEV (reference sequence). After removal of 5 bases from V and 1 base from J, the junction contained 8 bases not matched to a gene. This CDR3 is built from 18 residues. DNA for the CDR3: TGTGCCAGCAGTATGACTAGCGGGAGGGCCACGGGCACAGATACGCAGTATTTT. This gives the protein CASSMTSGRATGTDTQYF.

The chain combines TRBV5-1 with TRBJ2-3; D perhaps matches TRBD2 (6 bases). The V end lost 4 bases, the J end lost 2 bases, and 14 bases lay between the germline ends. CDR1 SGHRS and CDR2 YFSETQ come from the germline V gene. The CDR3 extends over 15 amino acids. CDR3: CASSPGGWPTDTQYF. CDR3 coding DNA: TGCGCCAGCAGCCCCGGGGGATGGCCCACAGATACGCAGTATTTT.

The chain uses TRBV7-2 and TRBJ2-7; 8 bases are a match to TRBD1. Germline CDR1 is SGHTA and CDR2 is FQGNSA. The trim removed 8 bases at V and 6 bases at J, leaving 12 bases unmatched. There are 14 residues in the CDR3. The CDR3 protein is CASAIPGGWGEQYF. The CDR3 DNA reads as TGTGCCAGCGCGATACCAGGGGGCTGGGGCGAGCAGTACTTC.

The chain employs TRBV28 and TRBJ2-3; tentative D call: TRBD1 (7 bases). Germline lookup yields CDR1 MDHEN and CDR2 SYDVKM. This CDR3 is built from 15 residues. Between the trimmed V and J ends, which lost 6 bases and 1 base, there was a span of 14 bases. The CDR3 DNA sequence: TGTGCCAGCAGACTCGGCGGGACAGGCACAGATACGCAGTATTTT. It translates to CASRLGGTGTDTQYF.

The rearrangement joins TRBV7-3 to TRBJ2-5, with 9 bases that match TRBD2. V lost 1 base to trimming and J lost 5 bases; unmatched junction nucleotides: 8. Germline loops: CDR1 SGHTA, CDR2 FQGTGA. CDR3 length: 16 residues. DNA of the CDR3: TGTGCCAGCAGCTTAATAGGGCGGGGGGGCCTGGAGACCCAGTACTTC. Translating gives CASSLIGRGGLETQYF.

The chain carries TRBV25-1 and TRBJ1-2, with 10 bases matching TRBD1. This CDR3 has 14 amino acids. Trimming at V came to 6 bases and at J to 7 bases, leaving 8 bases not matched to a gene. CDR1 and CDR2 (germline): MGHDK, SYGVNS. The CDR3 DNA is TGTGCCAGCAGCGACGACAGGGGGCCCGCTGGCTACACCTTC. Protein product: CASSDDRGPAGYTF.

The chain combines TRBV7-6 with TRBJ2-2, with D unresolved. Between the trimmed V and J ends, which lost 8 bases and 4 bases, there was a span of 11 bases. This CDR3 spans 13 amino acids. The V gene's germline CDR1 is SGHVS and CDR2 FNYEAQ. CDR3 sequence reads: CASRVGLTGELFF. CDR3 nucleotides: TGTGCCAGCCGGGTTGGCCTCACCGGGGAGCTGTTTTTT.

CDR3 loop: CASSTQGQVRETQYF. CDR3 bases: TGCGCCAGCAGCACCCAAGGACAGGTCCGAGAGACCCAGTACTTC. The chain combines TRBV5-1 with TRBJ2-5; the match to TRBD1 covers 7 bases. Germline V lookup: CDR1 SGHRS, CDR2 YFSETQ. V trimming: 4 bases; J trimming: 4 bases; junction bases outside the gene matches: 10. CDR3 size: 15 residues.